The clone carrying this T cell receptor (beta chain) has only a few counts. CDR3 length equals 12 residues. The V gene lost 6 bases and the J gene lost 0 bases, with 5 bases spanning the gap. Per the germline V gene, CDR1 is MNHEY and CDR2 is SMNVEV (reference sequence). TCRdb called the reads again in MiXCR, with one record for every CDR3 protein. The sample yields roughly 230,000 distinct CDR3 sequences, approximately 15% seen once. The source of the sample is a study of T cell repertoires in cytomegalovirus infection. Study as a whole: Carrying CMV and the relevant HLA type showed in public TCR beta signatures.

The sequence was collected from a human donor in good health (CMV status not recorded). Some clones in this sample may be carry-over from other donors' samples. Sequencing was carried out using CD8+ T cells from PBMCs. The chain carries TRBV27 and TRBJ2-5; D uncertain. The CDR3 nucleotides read TGTGCCAGCAGATCGTACCAAGAGACCCAGTACTTC. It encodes CASRSYQETQYF.